This TCR beta chain emerged from a study of CD8+CD57+ T cells in acquired aplastic anemia. Study-level background: Roughly 11 million reads were obtained on average for healthy donor CD4+ cells.

According to the study, genomic DNA was the template for TCR beta VDJ and CDR3 profiling. TCRdb analysed the reads with MiXCR anew, one entry per CDR3 protein. The repertoire holds hundreds of thousands of distinct CDR3 sequences, with around 68% as singletons. Concerning this clonotype: No conserved phenylalanine or tryptophan is present at the end of the CDR3, so a read error is the likely explanation.

The germline V gene encodes CDR1 SGDLS and CDR2 YYNGEE. V gave up 2 bases and J gave up 10 bases, with 12 bases separating them. This CDR3 comprises 12 residues. The sample consisted of sorted CD4+, CD8+, or CD8+CD57+ T cells (not recorded which) from PBMCs. This receptor was taken from a human donor in good health, serving as a control. The chain couples TRBV9 to TRBJ1-2; D might be TRBD1 (5 bases). The CDR3 sequence: CASSVSGLVYTQ. CDR3 nucleotides: TGTGCCAGCAGCGTGTCGGGACTAGTCTACACCCAG.